The following is a T cell receptor beta chain sequence with its context. The data belong to a study of T cell responses to AZD1222 COVID-19 vaccine. V gave up 4 bases and J gave up 6 bases, with 12 bases separating them. In germline, CDR1 is SGHVS, CDR2 FQNEAQ. The CDR3 consists of 13 residues. The assay was immunoSEQ multiplex PCR, and TCRdb's table has in-frame clones only and misses some. Of some 140,000 clones in the sample, around nine tenths were seen once. The sample in question was peripheral blood, obtained on day 0 of AZD1222 vaccination. The genes are TRBV7-8 and TRBJ1-1, with a weak D call TRBD1 (6 bases). The sequence was obtained from an adult in good health. The CDR3: CASSSQGIAEAFF. The DNA of the CDR3 is TGTGCCAGCAGCTCACAGGGAATCGCTGAAGCTTTCTTT.